This TCR beta chain emerged from a study of T cell clonality in common variable immunodeficiency. The V and J ends lost 5 bases and 0 bases, in that order; junction bases with no gene match: 10. The CDR3 spans 16 residues. From germline, CDR1 is LNHDA and CDR2 SQIVND (reference sequence). This clone was found many times. The read terminates 3 residues before the CDR3 end, so the remaining end is supplied by the germline J gene. TCRdb's copy holds only in-frame clones and misses some; the assay was immunoSEQ multiplex PCR. This repertoire holds tens of thousands of clones, and none appear only once. The material sequenced was peripheral blood mononuclear cells. The sequence came from a person between 18 and 69 years old in good health. The rearrangement uses TRBV19 and TRBJ2-7, with 7 positions matching TRBD1. CDR3 residues: CASSFEGGFSSYEQYF. The CDR3 DNA, read in part, is TGTGCCAGTAGTTTTGAAGGGGGCTTTAGCTCCTACGAG.